The 30 T cell receptor beta chains presented below share a single source sample, sequenced in a study of blood T cell repertoires in COVID-19. The data were produced by immunoSEQ multiplex PCR, yet TCRdb's version contains in-frame clones alone and is incomplete. Of 300,000 to 450,000 clones in the sample, about nine tenths were seen once. The sample consisted of PBMCs or T cells enriched from blood (not recorded which). These receptors all stem from a woman in her twenties or thirties who had been exposed to COVID-19.

The chain recombines TRBV7-8 with TRBJ2-7, with a weak D call TRBD1 (6 bases). Between the trimmed V and J ends, which lost 3 bases and 4 bases, there was a span of 13 bases. Germline V CDR1 and CDR2: SGHVS, FQNEAQ. The CDR3 has 14 residues. CDR3 residues: CASSFLQGGYEQYF. The CDR3, as DNA: TGTGCCAGCAGCTTCTTACAGGGTGGGTACGAGCAGTACTTC. The full variable domain, completed using reference TRBV7-8 and TRBJ2-7, is GAGVSQSPRYKVAKRGQDVALRCDPISGHVSLFWYQQALGQGPEFLTYFQNEAQLDKSGLPSDRFFAERPEGSVSTLKIQRTQQEDSAVYLCASSFLQGGYEQYFGPGTRLTVT.

The chain carries TRBV28 and TRBJ1-2; 7 nucleotides line up with TRBD1. Germline V gene lookup returns CDR1 MDHEN and CDR2 SYDVKM. The trim removed 8 bases at V and 7 bases at J, leaving 16 bases unmatched. The CDR3 has 15 residues. This CDR3 reads CASGSTGVGAGGYTF. In DNA, the CDR3 is TGTGCCAGCGGATCTACAGGGGTCGGAGCTGGTGGCTACACCTTC.

V is TRBV15 and J is TRBJ2-5; 11 bases are a match to TRBD2. The V and J ends lost 3 bases and 7 bases, in that order; junction bases with no gene match: 10. This CDR3 spans 16 amino acids. Germline values: CDR1 LNHNV, CDR2 YYDKDF (reference sequence). The CDR3 nucleotides read TGTGCCACCAGCAGCCACGCCACTAGCGGGAGAAGGACCCAGTACTTC. It specifies CATSSHATSGRRTQYF.

V and J are TRBV29-1 and TRBJ2-2; TRBD2 aligns across 7 bases. Trimming cost V 7 bases and J 5 bases; bases outside gene matches: 7. The germline gives CDR1 SQVTM, CDR2 ANQGSEA. This CDR3 is built from 13 residues. CDR3 protein: CSAWDYPTGELFF. The CDR3 DNA sequence: TGCAGCGCTTGGGACTACCCTACCGGGGAGCTGTTTTTT.

The V and J genes are TRBV28 and TRBJ2-7; TRBD2 agrees at 7 bases. This CDR3 region has 12 residues. V shed 5 bases, J shed 7 bases, and the junction held 5 bases outside the gene matches. Looked up from germline, CDR1 is MDHEN and CDR2 is SYDVKM. CDR3 amino acids: CASSEREGEQYF. DNA for the CDR3: TGTGCCAGCAGTGAGCGGGAAGGAGAGCAGTACTTC. Combining the CDR3 with reference TRBV28 and TRBJ2-7 gives the whole variable domain DVKVTQSSRYLVKRTGEKVFLECVQDMDHENMFWYRQDPGLGLRLIYFSYDVKMKEKGDIPEGYSVSREKKERFSLILESASTNQTSMYLCASSEREGEQYFGPGTRLTVT.

This chain links TRBV10-3 with TRBJ2-3, with D tentatively TRBD1 (5 bases). Per the germline V gene, CDR1 is ENHRY and CDR2 is SYGVKD. The CDR3 has 15 residues. Trimming shortened V by 2 bases and J by 2 bases, and 11 bases separated the two germline ends. The CDR3 spells CAISEGHLSTDTQYF. The CDR3 DNA is TGTGCCATCAGTGAGGGACACCTTTCCACAGATACGCAGTATTTT.

The sample holds one count of this clone. The CDR3, as DNA: TGTGCCACTGGGGGGGGCCAAGAGACCCAGTACTTC. This encodes CATGGGQETQYF. V usage is TRBV24-1 and J usage is TRBJ2-5, with 7 bases aligning to TRBD2. The V gene end was trimmed by 10 bases and the J gene end by 1 base; junction bases not matched to a gene: 2. CDR1 is KGHDR, CDR2 SFDVKD, per germline. The CDR3 consists of 12 residues.

The genes are TRBV10-2 and TRBJ2-7; TRBD2 is a possible D gene (5 bases). Germline values: CDR1 WSHSY, CDR2 SAAADI. With 3 bases removed from V and 4 bases from J, the gap between germline ends came to 16 bases. The CDR3 has 15 residues. DNA of the CDR3: TGCGCCAGCAGTGAAGGGAGTCCCCCTTTTTACGAGCAGTACTTC. This encodes CASSEGSPPFYEQYF.

V usage is TRBV5-6 and J usage is TRBJ2-6, with D uncertain. CDR3 length: 13 amino acids. V was pared by 4 bases and J by 0 bases, with 2 bases between. The germline gives CDR1 SGHDT, CDR2 YYEEEE. The CDR3 DNA is TGTGCCAGCAGCCGCTCTGGGGCCAACGTCCTGACTTTC. Translation: CASSRSGANVLTF. The variable domain in full, completed from reference TRBV5-6 and TRBJ2-6, reads DAGVTQSPTHLIKTRGQQVTLRCSPKSGHDTVSWYQQALGQGPQFIFQYYEEEERQRGNFPDRFSGHQFPNYSSELNVNALLLGDSALYLCASSRSGANVLTFGAGSRLTVL.

This chain uses TRBV14 with TRBJ2-5, with D possibly matching TRBD1 (6 bases). V shed 2 bases and J shed 0 bases, with 16 bases lying between them. The CDR3 has 17 amino acids. Looked up from germline, CDR1 is SGHDN and CDR2 is FVKESK. The CDR3 loop is CASSQYWVQGNQETQYF. The CDR3 DNA reads TGTGCCAGCAGCCAATATTGGGTACAGGGAAACCAAGAGACCCAGTACTTC.

The V call is TRBV5-1, the J call TRBJ2-2, with 10 bases fitting TRBD2. Germline loops: CDR1 SGHRS, CDR2 YFSETQ. V trimming: 5 bases; J trimming: 5 bases; junction bases outside the gene matches: 9. The CDR3 has 16 residues. CDR3 in amino acids: CASRGLAGVGTGELFF. As DNA, the CDR3 is TGCGCCAGCAGAGGGCTAGCGGGAGTAGGAACCGGGGAGCTGTTTTTT.

The chain combines TRBV7-2 with TRBJ2-1; a possible D gene is TRBD2 (6 bases). Germline assignment: CDR1 SGHTA and CDR2 FQGNSA. V lost 0 bases, J lost 9 bases, and 9 bases lay in between. The CDR3 has 13 residues. CDR3 sequence: CASSLAGTFEQFF. The DNA of the CDR3 is TGTGCCAGCAGCTTAGCAGGGACTTTTGAGCAGTTCTTC.

A single count supports this clone. At the DNA level, this CDR3 is encoded by other sequences in the same sample as well. The genes are TRBV15 and TRBJ1-5; D ambiguous. The CDR3 extends over 12 amino acids. The germline gives CDR1 LNHNV, CDR2 YYDKDF (reference sequence). V was cut by 0 bases and J by 7 bases, with 4 bases left in between. DNA of the CDR3: TGTGCCACCAGCAGAGATCAGCAGCCCCAGCATTTT. Its translation is CATSRDQQPQHF. The whole variable domain, remainder taken from reference TRBV15 and TRBJ1-5, is DAMVIQNPRYQVTQFGKPVTLSCSQTLNHNVMYWYQQKSSQAPKLLFHYYDKDFNNEADTPDNFQSRRPNTSFCFLDIRSPGLGDTAMYLCATSRDQQPQHFGDGTRLSIL.

The chain combines TRBV7-9 with TRBJ1-1; possibly TRBD1 for D (5 bases). The CDR3 length is 15 residues. The V and J ends lost 6 bases and 4 bases respectively, with 18 bases between them. Germline loops: CDR1 SEHNR, CDR2 FQNEAQ (reference sequence). The CDR3 bases are TGTGCCAGCAGGGACGGGGGTAGGGACGGCACTGAAGCTTTCTTT. As protein: CASRDGGRDGTEAFF.

The chain has TRBV28 and TRBJ1-1; D is uncertain. The CDR3 covers 15 residues. Germline CDR1 is MDHEN and CDR2 is SYDVKM. Trimming took 4 bases from V and 5 from J, leaving 17 bases between them. The CDR3 protein is CASSSNSGGRTEAFF. The CDR3 region has the DNA TGTGCCAGCAGTTCAAATTCGGGAGGGAGGACTGAAGCTTTCTTT. Full variable domain (outside the CDR3, taken from reference TRBV28 and TRBJ1-1): DVKVTQSSRYLVKRTGEKVFLECVQDMDHENMFWYRQDPGLGLRLIYFSYDVKMKEKGDIPEGYSVSREKKERFSLILESASTNQTSMYLCASSSNSGGRTEAFFGQGTRLTVV.

The chain recombines TRBV7-2 with TRBJ1-5; no definite D call. Looked up from germline, CDR1 is SGHTA and CDR2 is FQGNSA. The ends were cut back, 1 base at V and 4 bases at J, with 5 bases in the middle. The CDR3 is made up of 13 amino acids. The CDR3 coding sequence is TGTGCCAGCAGCTTAGTCCAGAATCAGCCCCAGCATTTT. This sequence encodes CASSLVQNQPQHF.

The chain has TRBV6-6 and TRBJ1-3; TRBD1 agrees at 8 bases. The CDR3 is 17 amino acids. The germline CDR1 and CDR2 sequences are MNHNY and SVGAGI (reference sequence). Trimming cost V 5 bases and J 4 bases; bases outside gene matches: 13. The CDR3 protein is CASSPDLWTGKGNTIYF. The DNA of the CDR3 is TGTGCCAGCAGTCCCGACCTTTGGACAGGGAAAGGAAACACCATATATTTT.

The V call is TRBV5-1, the J call TRBJ2-6; TRBD1 matches 9 bases. The germline V gene encodes CDR1 SGHRS and CDR2 YFSETQ. This CDR3 comprises 17 residues. The trim removed 4 bases at V and 0 bases at J, leaving 5 bases unmatched. The CDR3 DNA sequence: TGCGCCAGCAGCCCGGGACAGGGCTTCTCTGGGGCCAACGTCCTGACTTTC. This codes for CASSPGQGFSGANVLTF. Supplemented by reference TRBV5-1 and TRBJ2-6, the full variable domain reads KAGVTQTPRYLIKTRGQQVTLSCSPISGHRSVSWYQQTPGQGLQFLFEYFSETQRNKGNFPGRFSGRQFSNSRSEMNVSTLELGDSALYLCASSPGQGFSGANVLTFGAGSRLTVL.

This chain uses TRBV7-8 with TRBJ2-7, with 7 bases lining up with TRBD2. The CDR3 totals 15 residues. Germline CDR1 SGHVS, CDR2 FQNEAQ. The ends lost 1 base at V and 4 bases at J; junction bases unmatched: 7. CDR3 sequence reads: CASSLEAGEAYEQYF. The CDR3 DNA sequence: TGTGCCAGCAGCTTAGAGGCGGGAGAGGCGTACGAGCAGTACTTC.

This sequence joins TRBV19 and TRBJ2-7; 11 positions agree with TRBD2. From germline, CDR1 is LNHDA and CDR2 SQIVND (reference sequence). V shed 4 bases, J shed 0 bases, and the junction held 8 bases outside the gene matches. The CDR3 runs 17 residues. CDR3 residues: CASSRGTSGRSSYEQYF. In DNA, the CDR3 is TGTGCCAGTAGTAGAGGGACTAGCGGAAGAAGCTCCTACGAGCAGTACTTC.

The rearrangement joins TRBV19 to TRBJ2-7; 8 bases agree with TRBD1. The germline CDR1 and CDR2 sequences are LNHDA and SQIVND (reference sequence). The CDR3 is 14 amino acids. V lost 4 bases and J lost 4; bases outside the gene matches: 6. CDR3 loop: CASSTGQGEYEQYF. The DNA for the CDR3 is TGTGCCAGTAGTACCGGACAGGGAGAGTACGAGCAGTACTTC. Looking up the rest from reference TRBV19 and TRBJ2-7 gives the full variable domain: DGGITQSPKYLFRKEGQNVTLSCEQNLNHDAMYWYRQDPGQGLRLIYYSQIVNDFQKGDIAEGYSVSREKKESFPLTVTSAQKNPTAFYLCASSTGQGEYEQYFGPGTRLTVT.

The chain links TRBV10-3 to TRBJ2-7; perhaps TRBD1 as D (6 bases). Per the germline V gene, CDR1 is ENHRY and CDR2 is SYGVKD. The CDR3 loop spans 14 amino acids. V was pared by 4 bases and J by 6 bases, with 16 bases between. DNA for the CDR3: TGTGCCATCAGTGTGGACAGCCCTAGGAGCGAGCAGTACTTC. It specifies CAISVDSPRSEQYF.

The V call is TRBV24-1, the J call TRBJ2-5, with D tentatively TRBD2 (5 bases). There are 16 residues in the CDR3. Germline V gives CDR1 KGHDR, CDR2 SFDVKD. Trimming took off 4 bases at V and 5 bases at J, with 19 bases between the two ends. CDR3 sequence reads: CATSEPTPVEEETQYF. The DNA for the CDR3 is TGTGCCACCAGTGAGCCCACCCCAGTGGAGGAGGAGACCCAGTACTTC.

This clone came up a few times. The chain links TRBV30 to TRBJ2-2, with 10 bases that match TRBD2. The CDR3 has 17 amino acids. Germline CDR1 and CDR2: GTSNPN and SVGIG (reference sequence). V was pared by 2 bases and J by 5 bases, with 11 bases of the junction left unmatched. The chain's CDR3 is CAWSSGASGSVTGELFF. CDR3 nucleotides: TGTGCCTGGAGTTCGGGGGCTAGCGGGAGTGTGACCGGGGAGCTGTTTTTT.

The chain recombines TRBV7-8 with TRBJ2-2, with TRBD1 matching 8 bases. V lost 5 bases to trimming and J lost 1 base; unmatched junction nucleotides: 12. The V gene's germline CDR1 is SGHVS and CDR2 FQNEAQ. CDR3 size: 18 residues. CDR3 DNA sequence: TGTGCCAGCAGCCCGCGAACCCACAGGGGGTTGAACACCGGGGAGCTGTTTTTT. Its protein is CASSPRTHRGLNTGELFF.

The chain uses TRBV18 and TRBJ2-1, with 8 bases lining up with TRBD2. The V and J ends lost 1 base and 7 bases, in that order; junction bases with no gene match: 9. CDR3 length: 16 residues. CDR1 is KGHSH and CDR2 is LQKENI in the germline V gene. CDR3 protein: CASSPHPGLVNNEQFF. CDR3 in DNA: TGTGCCAGCTCACCACATCCGGGACTAGTGAATAATGAGCAGTTCTTC.

The chain recombines TRBV3-1 (or the pseudogene TRBV3-2) with TRBJ1-1, with TRBD1 matching over 8 bases. This CDR3 is 14 amino acids long. After removal of 4 bases from V and 8 bases from J, the junction contained 9 bases not matched to a gene. Germline loops: CDR1 LGHDT, CDR2 YNNKEL (reference sequence). CDR3 residues: CASSLRDRRAEAFF. In nucleotides, the CDR3 is TGTGCCAGCAGCCTCCGGGACAGGAGGGCCGAAGCTTTCTTT.

The chain combines TRBV27 with TRBJ2-3; 12 nucleotides align to TRBD2. V shed 1 base, J shed 0 bases, and the junction held 11 bases outside the gene matches. Germline CDR1 is MNHEY and CDR2 is SMNVEV (reference sequence). The CDR3 is 20 residues long. This CDR3 is CASSLWSTTGTSGSTDTQYF. Here the CDR3 DNA reads TGTGCCAGCAGTTTATGGTCCACAACCGGGACTAGCGGGAGCACAGATACGCAGTATTTT.

This clone was seen a few times. The rearrangement uses TRBV5-1 and TRBJ2-7; 10 bases align to TRBD2. The germline gives CDR1 SGHRS, CDR2 YFSETQ. This CDR3 has 17 residues. The ends lost 3 bases at V and 4 bases at J; junction bases unmatched: 13. This CDR3 is CASSWPEGISGRYEQYF. The DNA of the CDR3 is TGCGCCAGCAGCTGGCCCGAGGGAATTAGCGGGAGGTACGAGCAGTACTTC.

The chain is built from TRBV28 and TRBJ2-7, with D tentatively TRBD1 (6 bases). The V end lost 7 bases, the J end lost 0 bases, and 19 bases lay between the germline ends. CDR3 size: 16 residues. Germline lookup yields CDR1 MDHEN and CDR2 SYDVKM. The CDR3 nucleotides read TGTGCCAGCAACCTAAAACAGGGCATCCACTCCTACGAGCAGTACTTC. Amino acid sequence: CASNLKQGIHSYEQYF.